This TCR beta chain stems from a study of healthy donors' naive CD4 and CD8 T cells. A linear amplification protocol produced the TCR libraries from about 450 ng of total RNA. TCRdb itself ran the reads through MiXCR, one entry per CDR3 protein. The sample gives 150,000 to 200,000 distinct CDR3 sequences, about 74% of which show up once; less than 2.5% is in the top ten. The CDR3 spans 17 residues. Germline V CDR1 and CDR2: SGHNT, YYREEE (reference sequence). The trim removed 2 bases at V and 0 bases at J, leaving 5 bases unmatched. Findings of the study overall: Most V and J genes were reportedly biased between naive CD4+ and CD8+ cells. Chains were not paired, since alpha and beta were sequenced in bulk.

Comments on this clonotype: The antigen is unknown.

The TCR was taken from a pool of human donors in good health; the sample pools cells from several healthy donors. The chain employs TRBV5-4 and TRBJ2-5, with 12 bases fitting TRBD2. The sequenced sample was naive CD4+ and CD8+ T cells sorted from blood, pooled from several donors. CDR3 DNA sequence: TGTGCCAGCAGCTTCTCTAGCGGGAGGGTGTACCAAGAGACCCAGTACTTC. It codes for CASSFSSGRVYQETQYF.